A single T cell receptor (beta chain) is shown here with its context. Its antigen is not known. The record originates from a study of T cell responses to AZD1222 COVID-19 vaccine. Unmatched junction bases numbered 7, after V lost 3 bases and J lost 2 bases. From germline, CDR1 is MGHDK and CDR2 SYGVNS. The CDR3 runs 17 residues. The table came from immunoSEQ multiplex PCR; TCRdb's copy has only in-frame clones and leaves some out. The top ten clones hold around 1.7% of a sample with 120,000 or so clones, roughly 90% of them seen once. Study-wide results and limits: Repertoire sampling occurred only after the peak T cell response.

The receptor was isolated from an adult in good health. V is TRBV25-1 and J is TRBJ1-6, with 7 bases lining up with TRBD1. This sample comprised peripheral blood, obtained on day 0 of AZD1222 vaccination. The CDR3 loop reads CASSDPGQGAYNSPLHF. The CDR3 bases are TGTGCCAGCAGTGATCCCGGCCAGGGGGCCTATAATTCACCCCTCCACTTT.